This is a list of T cell receptor beta chains from one sample in a study of breast tumors, draining lymph nodes, adjacent tissues. A single record per CDR3 protein comes from TCRdb applying MiXCR to the multiplex PCR reads. In the table there are 150,000 to 200,000 distinct CDR3 sequences, around 35% of which are singletons. Sample: axillary lymph node tissue. Every receptor here comes from a female donor with breast cancer. Some clones in this sample may be carry-over from other donors' samples. CDR3s include the opening cysteine and the closing phenylalanine or tryptophan. Fields, in order: V gene, D gene, clone size, J gene, CDR3 DNA, CDR3 protein. A D gene is named only where the DNA matches it firmly. Some rows mark clone size as missing; the rest say once, few, many or name a class of expanded clone.

V gene: TRBV6-1; D gene: .; clone size: few; J gene: TRBJ2-3; CDR3 DNA: TGTGCCGGAAACGGGGGCTCCCGACTCACAGATACGCAGTATTTT; CDR3 protein: CAGNGGSRLTDTQYF
V gene: TRBV24-1; D gene: .; clone size: .; J gene: TRBJ1-3; CDR3 DNA: TGTGCCACCTCCGAGTCAGGGGACGGAAACACCATATATTTT; CDR3 protein: CATSESGDGNTIYF
V gene: TRBV6-5; D gene: .; clone size: .; J gene: TRBJ1-2; CDR3 DNA: TGTGCCAGCAGGCAGGGTTCGGGTACGGGCAGAACGCTAAACTATGGCTACACCTTC; CDR3 protein: CASRQGSGTGRTLNYGYTF
V gene: TRBV19; D gene: .; clone size: many; J gene: TRBJ2-1; CDR3 DNA: TGTGCCAGTAGTATCTCTATCTATAATGAGCAGTTCTTC; CDR3 protein: CASSISIYNEQFF
V gene: TRBV28; D gene: TRBD2; clone size: many; J gene: TRBJ2-5; CDR3 DNA: TGTGCCAGCAGTTTTCACCCAGCGGGAGTCCAAGAGACCCAGTACTTC; CDR3 protein: CASSFHPAGVQETQYF
V gene: TRBV12-3/TRBV12-4; D gene: .; clone size: many; J gene: TRBJ1-5; CDR3 DNA: TGTGCCAGCAGTTTTAACCACCCCCGTGGGCAGCCCCAGCATTTT; CDR3 protein: CASSFNHPRGQPQHF
V gene: TRBV4-1; D gene: TRBD1; clone size: many; J gene: TRBJ1-2; CDR3 DNA: TGCGCCAGCAGCCCAACACAGGGGTCTAGTTATGGCTACACCTTC; CDR3 protein: CASSPTQGSSYGYTF
V gene: TRBV19; D gene: .; clone size: few; J gene: TRBJ1-1; CDR3 DNA: TGTGCCAGTAGCGGACGAACTGAAGCTTTCTTT; CDR3 protein: CASSGRTEAFF
V gene: TRBV29-1; D gene: .; clone size: once; J gene: TRBJ1-2; CDR3 DNA: TGCAGCAGCCAAGTGCGGTCGGGTGGCTACACCTTC; CDR3 protein: CSSQVRSGGYTF
V gene: TRBV28; D gene: TRBD1; clone size: many; J gene: TRBJ1-3; CDR3 DNA: TGTGCCAGCAGTTTACCCGGGACAGGGGGCTCGAGGGGAAACACCATATATTTT; CDR3 protein: CASSLPGTGGSRGNTIYF
V gene: TRBV6-1; D gene: TRBD2; clone size: many; J gene: TRBJ2-7; CDR3 DNA: TGTGCCAGCAGTCTCCTCCCCGGGACTAACTACGAGCAGTACTTC; CDR3 protein: CASSLLPGTNYEQYF
V gene: TRBV7-3; D gene: .; clone size: .; J gene: TRBJ1-2; CDR3 DNA: TGTGCCAGCAGCACCCGGGACCGTTGGGAGGGAAGGACCTTC; CDR3 protein: CASSTRDRWEGRTF
V gene: TRBV5-6; D gene: TRBD1; clone size: few; J gene: TRBJ2-3; CDR3 DNA: TGTGCCAGCAGCTTGACAGGGGCGACAGATACGCAGTATTTT; CDR3 protein: CASSLTGATDTQYF
V gene: TRBV7-9; D gene: .; clone size: many; J gene: TRBJ1-5; CDR3 DNA: TGTGCCAGCAGCGTCGGGCCTCAGCCCCAGCATTTT; CDR3 protein: CASSVGPQPQHF